A single sample is the source of the 31 T cell receptor beta chains below, sequenced in a study of T cell responses to AZD1222 COVID-19 vaccine (dated by TCRdb to about 2021). The meaning of the sample's time point label: baseline before first vaccination. The library was prepared using the immunoSEQ multiplex PCR assay. TCRdb re-hosts the immuneACCESS table, in-frame sequences only. Its copies lack some clones; in the studies checked, an unresolved V gene accounts for under half of them, and the cause for the rest is not known. Recorded for this sample are about 94,000 clones; roughly 88% of them occurred a single time. The ten largest clones take up about 14% of the sample. This specimen was peripheral blood, taken on day 0 of AZD1222 vaccination. All receptors come from an adult in good health.

The gene calls are TRBV19 and TRBJ2-5, with TRBD2 matching over 7 bases. Germline V gene lookup returns CDR1 LNHDA and CDR2 SQIVND (reference sequence). The length of the CDR3 is 14 residues. J gave up 2 bases and V 4 bases, and 4 bases lay outside the gene matches. CDR3 in amino acids: CASSTSGGQETQYF. CDR3 DNA sequence: TGTGCCAGTAGTACCTCCGGGGGGCAAGAGACCCAGTACTTC.

The chain links TRBV5-4 to TRBJ1-1; no firm D call. CDR1 is SGHNT, CDR2 YYREEE, per germline (reference sequence). There are 14 residues in the CDR3. V lost 1 base and J 6 bases, leaving 13 bases between the germline ends. For the CDR3, the DNA is TGTGCCAGCAGCTTGAAAAAAAGCACAGCTGAAGCTTTCTTT. Translation gives CASSLKKSTAEAFF.

The chain carries TRBV7-8 and TRBJ2-1; weak D call: TRBD1 (5 bases). The CDR3 loop spans 16 amino acids. The germline V gene has CDR1 SGHVS and CDR2 FQNEAQ. V gave up 5 bases and J gave up 0 bases, with 14 bases separating them. Here the CDR3 reads CASSDSTPSSYNEQFF. DNA of the CDR3: TGTGCCAGCAGCGACAGCACTCCAAGCTCCTACAATGAGCAGTTCTTC. Drawing the rest from reference TRBV7-8 and TRBJ2-1, the complete variable domain is GAGVSQSPRYKVAKRGQDVALRCDPISGHVSLFWYQQALGQGPEFLTYFQNEAQLDKSGLPSDRFFAERPEGSVSTLKIQRTQQEDSAVYLCASSDSTPSSYNEQFFGPGTRLTVL.

The table lists this clone with a count of one. The chain couples TRBV9 to TRBJ1-5; TRBD1 might be the D (5 bases). The ends were cut back, 4 bases at V and 9 bases at J, with 17 bases in the middle. Germline V gene sequence: CDR1 SGDLS, CDR2 YYNGEE. The CDR3 is 14 amino acids. CDR3 nucleotides: TGTGCCAGCAGCCCCGGGGACGGGGGAATGCCCCAGCATTTT. This translates into CASSPGDGGMPQHF.

This clone was found once. This sequence joins TRBV30 and TRBJ1-4, with D possibly TRBD1 on 5 matching bases. The CDR3 totals 16 residues. Germline values: CDR1 GTSNPN, CDR2 SVGIG (reference sequence). Trimming removed 1 base at V and 3 bases at J, with 15 bases between. Here the CDR3 reads CAWSGLRVRSNEKLFF. Here the CDR3 DNA reads TGTGCCTGGAGTGGGCTCAGGGTGAGGTCTAATGAAAAACTGTTTTTT.

The V and J genes are TRBV11-3 and TRBJ2-1; D is possibly TRBD1 (7 bases). V was shortened by 1 base and J by 4 bases, with 8 bases between the two germline ends. The CDR3 length is 14 residues. The germline gives CDR1 SGHNT, CDR2 YENEEA. CDR3 amino acids: CASSLAGGYNEQFF. Written as DNA, the CDR3 is TGTGCCAGCAGCTTAGCAGGGGGGTACAATGAGCAGTTCTTC.

The genes are TRBV30 and TRBJ1-5, with D possibly matching TRBD1 (6 bases). This CDR3 has 13 amino acids. The V gene lost 1 base and the J gene lost 5 bases, with 9 bases spanning the gap. Germline assignment: CDR1 GTSNPN and CDR2 SVGIG (reference sequence). The CDR3 here is CAWSEGEDQPQHF. The CDR3 region has the DNA TGTGCCTGGAGTGAGGGGGAGGATCAGCCCCAGCATTTT.

The chain links TRBV7-9 to TRBJ2-7; the D is unclear. V was trimmed by 0 bases and J by 2 bases, leaving 5 bases between them. The CDR3 is 13 amino acids. In germline, CDR1 is SEHNR, CDR2 FQNEAQ (reference sequence). Here the CDR3 reads CASSLALAYEQYF. CDR3 nucleotide sequence: TGTGCCAGCAGCTTAGCTCTCGCCTACGAGCAGTACTTC.

The V and J genes are TRBV6-5 and TRBJ1-1, with a weak D call TRBD1 (6 bases). CDR1 and CDR2 (germline): MNHEY, SVGAGI. CDR3 size: 15 residues. V lost 0 bases to trimming and J lost 6 bases, with 14 bases between them. The CDR3 DNA follows: TGTGCCAGCAGTTACTCCCCAGGGGTGGGTTCTGAAGCTTTCTTT. Amino acid sequence: CASSYSPGVGSEAFF.

V gene TRBV6-5 combines with J gene TRBJ2-7; TRBD1 matches at 7 bases. J lost 3 bases, V lost 0 bases, and 2 bases had no gene match. The CDR3 loop spans 14 amino acids. Germline CDR1 MNHEY, CDR2 SVGAGI. CDR3: CASSYSTGYYEQYF. Here the CDR3 DNA reads TGTGCCAGCAGTTACTCGACAGGGTACTACGAGCAGTACTTC.

This rearrangement joins TRBV29-1 to TRBJ2-1; 10 bases fit TRBD2. The ends lost 1 base at V and 0 bases at J; junction bases unmatched: 9. CDR1 SQVTM and CDR2 ANQGSEA come from the germline V gene. The CDR3 sequence is 18 residues long. The CDR3 coding sequence is TGCAGCGTTGAAGTTTCTAGCGGGGGTCTTAGCTCCTACAATGAGCAGTTCTTC. Amino acid sequence: CSVEVSSGGLSSYNEQFF.

V usage is TRBV7-3 and J usage is TRBJ2-2; D ambiguous. The CDR3 extends over 16 amino acids. Deletions cut 3 bases from V and 3 bases from J, with 14 bases between. The germline CDR1 and CDR2 sequences are SGHTA and FQGTGA. Here the CDR3 reads CASSFSRGTDTGELFF. The DNA of the CDR3 is TGTGCCAGCAGCTTTAGTAGAGGAACTGACACCGGGGAGCTGTTTTTT. Drawing the rest from reference TRBV7-3 and TRBJ2-2, the complete variable domain is GAGVSQTPSNKVTEKGKYVELRCDPISGHTALYWYRQSLGQGPEFLIYFQGTGAADDSGLPNDRFFAVRPEGSVSTLKIQRTERGDSAVYLCASSFSRGTDTGELFFGEGSRLTVL.

The rearrangement uses TRBV30 and TRBJ2-2; D remains ambiguous. V lost 0 bases, J lost 8 bases, and 10 bases lay in between. There are 13 residues in the CDR3. Germline loops: CDR1 GTSNPN, CDR2 SVGIG (reference sequence). CDR3 region: CAWSVTSPGELFF. DNA of the CDR3: TGTGCCTGGAGTGTAACCAGCCCGGGGGAGCTGTTTTTT.

The gene calls are TRBV3-1 (or the pseudogene TRBV3-2) and TRBJ1-1; 7 positions agree with TRBD1. Germline V gives CDR1 LGHDT, CDR2 YNNKEL (reference sequence). V trimming: 4 bases; J trimming: 2 bases; junction bases outside the gene matches: 7. The length of the CDR3 is 15 residues. The CDR3 protein is CASSLYRGRNTEAFF. CDR3 sequence (DNA): TGTGCCAGCAGCCTATACAGGGGACGTAACACTGAAGCTTTCTTT.

The count of this clone is one. This rearrangement joins TRBV10-3 to TRBJ2-7, with D possibly matching TRBD1 (5 bases). V was trimmed by 3 bases and J by 3 bases, leaving 18 bases between them. The CDR3 covers 16 residues. Germline V CDR1 and CDR2: ENHRY, SYGVKD. Here the CDR3 DNA reads TGTGCCATCAGTGATAAGGGGCCGAGAGGCGGCTACGAGCAGTACTTC. This gives the protein CAISDKGPRGGYEQYF.

A single count supports this clone. CDR3 amino acids: CASSRAITYEQYF. For the CDR3, the DNA is TGTGCCAGCAGCCGGGCCATTACCTACGAGCAGTACTTC. The chain joins TRBV7-9 to TRBJ2-7; D not certain. V was shortened by 5 bases and J by 2 bases, with 10 bases between the two germline ends. CDR3 length: 13 residues. The V gene's germline CDR1 is SEHNR and CDR2 FQNEAQ (reference sequence).

This chain joins TRBV2 and TRBJ2-3; D is perhaps TRBD1 (6 bases). Trimming stripped 1 base from V and 3 bases from J, with 11 bases between. The germline gives CDR1 SNHLY, CDR2 FYNNEI. The CDR3 runs to 15 residues. This chain's CDR3 is CASSEGRGGTDTQYF. The CDR3 DNA follows: TGTGCCAGCAGTGAAGGCAGGGGTGGGACAGATACGCAGTATTTT.

The genes are TRBV20-1 and TRBJ1-1; no definite D call. Germline CDR1 DFQATT, CDR2 SNEGSKA (reference sequence). V was cut by 3 bases and J by 1 base, with 24 bases left in between. The CDR3 contains 18 residues. The CDR3 DNA sequence: TGCAGTGCTAGTGAACTTACCCCTCTTCTCTTGGGGAACACTGAAGCTTTCTTT. Translation gives CSASELTPLLLGNTEAFF.

The chain joins TRBV18 to TRBJ2-7; TRBD1 matches 10 bases. The CDR3 consists of 14 residues. Per germline, CDR1 KGHSH and CDR2 LQKENI. Trimming removed 6 bases from V and 6 bases from J; junction bases left unmatched: 8. CDR3 protein: CASSPGTGASEQYF. CDR3 bases: TGTGCCAGCTCTCCCGGGACAGGGGCGAGCGAGCAGTACTTC.

Remarks on this clone: This sample also contains other DNA sequences that code for the same CDR3. In DNA form, the CDR3 reads TGTGCCAGCAGCTTAGCCGGGGGGTCTGGAAACACCATATATTTT. This sequence encodes CASSLAGGSGNTIYF. V and J are TRBV5-4 and TRBJ1-3, with a tentative D call TRBD1 (5 bases). Trimming cost V 2 bases and J 1 base, with 10 bases left between them. The CDR3 has 15 amino acids. Germline V gene sequence: CDR1 SGHNT, CDR2 YYREEE (reference sequence).

This clone has only a few counts. The rearrangement links TRBV5-1 to TRBJ2-7, with a possible D match to TRBD2 (5 bases). CDR3 length: 15 amino acids. Germline assignment: CDR1 SGHRS and CDR2 YFSETQ. Trimming cost V 4 bases and J 7 bases, with 21 bases left between them. Here the CDR3 reads CASSPGPGMPGEQYF. The DNA of the CDR3 is TGCGCCAGCAGCCCCGGGCCGGGCATGCCGGGGGAGCAGTACTTC.

Comment on this clone: Distinct nucleotide sequences in the sample also encode this CDR3. The chain couples TRBV19 to TRBJ1-2, with 8 nucleotides matching TRBD1. This CDR3 spans 14 amino acids. J lost 5 bases, V lost 2 bases, and 4 bases had no gene match. From germline, CDR1 is LNHDA and CDR2 SQIVND (reference sequence). The CDR3 bases are TGTGCCAGTAGTATACGACAGGGGCGGTATGGCTACACCTTC. Its translation: CASSIRQGRYGYTF.

In this sample, this clone turned up once. V is TRBV19 and J is TRBJ2-7, with unresolved D. The V and J ends lost 7 bases and 2 bases respectively, with 18 bases between them. CDR3 length: 15 amino acids. Germline V gene lookup returns CDR1 LNHDA and CDR2 SQIVND (reference sequence). In DNA form, the CDR3 reads TGTGCCAGTACCCAAGGAGACGAAGATACCTACGAGCAGTACTTC. It yields the protein CASTQGDEDTYEQYF. The entire variable domain, with the rest obtained from reference TRBV19 and TRBJ2-7, is as follows: DGGITQSPKYLFRKEGQNVTLSCEQNLNHDAMYWYRQDPGQGLRLIYYSQIVNDFQKGDIAEGYSVSREKKESFPLTVTSAQKNPTAFYLCASTQGDEDTYEQYFGPGTRLTVT.

V usage is TRBV28 and J usage is TRBJ2-7; the D call may be TRBD1 or TRBD2 (5 bases each). This CDR3 is built from 14 residues. V was cut by 2 bases and J by 4 bases, with 12 bases left in between. Germline V gene lookup returns CDR1 MDHEN and CDR2 SYDVKM. CDR3 amino acids: CASSLPLGPYEQYF. DNA for the CDR3: TGTGCCAGCAGTTTACCGCTGGGACCGTACGAGCAGTACTTC.

The chain recombines TRBV29-1 with TRBJ1-3; no reliable D call. The length of the CDR3 is 13 residues. Germline V CDR1 and CDR2: SQVTM, ANQGSEA. CDR3 in DNA: TGCACCGCAGTAACCGGGGAAGGAAACACCATATATTTT. This gives the protein CTAVTGEGNTIYF.

The CDR3 DNA follows: TGTGCCACCAGCACCCGTCCTCGGGGAAGCACAGATACGCAGTATTTT. Protein product: CATSTRPRGSTDTQYF. V gene TRBV15 combines with J gene TRBJ2-3, with a tentative D call TRBD2 (5 bases). Looked up from germline, CDR1 is LNHNV and CDR2 is YYDKDF (reference sequence). Between the trimmed V and J ends, which lost 4 bases and 0 bases, there was a span of 14 bases. The CDR3 is made up of 16 amino acids.

The chain links TRBV7-3 to TRBJ2-2; 7 bases match TRBD2. Germline V CDR1 and CDR2: SGHTA, FQGTGA. The CDR3 has 15 amino acids. Germline trimming cut 3 bases from V and 6 bases from J; bases unmatched to any gene: 7. The CDR3 loop is CASSLPTTSPGELFF. CDR3 bases: TGTGCCAGCAGCTTGCCTACGACTAGCCCCGGGGAGCTGTTTTTT.

The rearrangement joins TRBV7-2 to TRBJ2-1, with 10 bases identical to TRBD1. Germline V gene sequence: CDR1 SGHTA, CDR2 FQGNSA. J gave up 1 base and V 8 bases, and 5 bases lay outside the gene matches. This CDR3 is 15 amino acids long. The CDR3 sequence: CASCPGQGSYNEQFF. In nucleotides, the CDR3 is TGTGCCAGCTGTCCGGGACAGGGGTCCTACAATGAGCAGTTCTTC. Full variable domain (missing parts from reference TRBV7-2 and TRBJ2-1): GAGVSQSPSNKVTEKGKDVELRCDPISGHTALYWYRQSLGQGLEFLIYFQGNSAPDKSGLPSDRFSAERTGGSVSTLTIQRTQQEDSAVYLCASCPGQGSYNEQFFGPGTRLTVL.

This chain connects TRBV29-1 to TRBJ1-1; D gene unclear. Germline CDR1 and CDR2: SQVTM and ANQGSEA. Trimming took off 5 bases at V and 5 bases at J, with 12 bases between the two ends. The CDR3 is 12 residues long. The CDR3 DNA reads as TGCAGCGTTCGAAAAGAAGGAACTGAAGCTTTCTTT. Translation gives CSVRKEGTEAFF. Complete variable domain (other parts from reference TRBV29-1 and TRBJ1-1): SAVISQKPSRDICQRGTSLTIQCQVDSQVTMMFWYRQQPGQSLTLIATANQGSEATYESGFVIDKFPISRPNLTFSTLTVSNMSPEDSSIYLCSVRKEGTEAFFGQGTRLTVV.

The genes are TRBV5-1 and TRBJ2-6, with D uncertain. The CDR3 contains 15 residues. Trimming shortened V by 1 base and J by 2 bases, and 7 bases separated the two germline ends. Germline CDR1 and CDR2: SGHRS and YFSETQ. CDR3: CASSLWSAGANVLTF. The CDR3 DNA reads TGCGCCAGCAGCTTGTGGTCAGCTGGGGCCAACGTCCTGACTTTC.

This chain uses TRBV11-3 with TRBJ1-1; 9 positions agree with TRBD1. V trimming: 1 base; J trimming: 1 base; junction bases outside the gene matches: 10. CDR1 is SGHNT and CDR2 is YENEEA in the germline V gene. The CDR3 has 18 amino acids. CDR3 coding DNA: TGTGCCAGCAGCTTAGTCTCCCCCGGGACAGGGCCGAACACTGAAGCTTTCTTT. Its protein is CASSLVSPGTGPNTEAFF.